Listed below are T cell receptor beta chains from one sample, sequenced in a study of blood T cell repertoires in COVID-19. This table comes from immunoSEQ multiplex PCR, and its TCRdb copy is limited to in-frame clones, with some not included. The sample records about 220,000 clones, 80% to 90% being singletons. The sequenced material came from peripheral blood. All receptors come from a man aged 25-40 years who had recovered from COVID-19. Both conserved end residues are trimmed from each CDR3. D genes are given only for firm matches.

14,TRBJ2-2,-,TRBV7-7,ASSPLQGTNTWELF
12,TRBJ1-2,-,TRBV7-2,ASSGRTPNYGYT
11,TRBJ1-2,-,TRBV6-1,ASSTGTRYGYT
12,TRBJ1-1,-,TRBV19,ASMFLGGNTEAF
13,TRBJ2-7,TRBD1,TRBV7-9,ASSLGTGGHDEQY
14,TRBJ1-2,TRBD1,TRBV4-1,ASSPPQGAGTYGYT
13,TRBJ1-3,TRBD1,TRBV5-1,ASSEGQLSGNTIY
12,TRBJ2-7,TRBD2,TRBV19,ASSREGVNYEQY
14,TRBJ2-3,TRBD2,TRBV7-2,ASSLEAGGPGDTQY
11,TRBJ2-3,TRBD1,TRBV12-5,ASGEQGPDTQY
13,TRBJ1-2,TRBD1,TRBV5-4,ASSLVQGANYGYT
11,TRBJ1-2,TRBD1,TRBV12-3/TRBV12-4,ASSYQGDYGYT
16,TRBJ2-7,TRBD2,TRBV5-4,ASSLGPSGGGNMGEQY
11,TRBJ2-3,TRBD2,TRBV12-3/TRBV12-4,ASTSGYTDTQY
13,TRBJ1-1,TRBD1,TRBV10-3,AISEEPSGGTEAF
13,TRBJ2-1,TRBD2,TRBV2,AIGTSFPLYNEQF
14,TRBJ2-3,-,TRBV3-1/TRBV3-2,ASSPRTVASTDTQY
10,TRBJ2-1,-,TRBV2,ASSERGGEQF
14,TRBJ2-1,-,TRBV18,ASSPEVASVYNEQF
12,TRBJ2-7,TRBD1,TRBV7-9,ASTRQGAGYEQY
14,TRBJ2-3,-,TRBV6-1,ASSEFRTPSTDTQY
11,TRBJ1-3,-,TRBV6-5,ASHRVAGNTIY
10,TRBJ1-1,-,TRBV12-5,ASGFPQSEAF
14,TRBJ2-7,-,TRBV4-2,ASSHRSGMVPYEQY
9,TRBJ1-1,-,TRBV6-5,ASSYYEEAF
13,TRBJ1-6,-,TRBV3-1/TRBV3-2,ASSPWATYRSPLH
12,TRBJ2-7,-,TRBV2,ASGEGLRPGEQY
13,TRBJ1-5,-,TRBV6-1,ASSEARVVNQPQH
16,TRBJ2-7,TRBD1,TRBV4-1,ASSWDSDISMSSYEQY
13,TRBJ2-7,-,TRBV5-5,ASSLQDSLRYEQY
13,TRBJ2-3,TRBD2,TRBV10-3,AISDRGGGTDTQY
14,TRBJ2-5,TRBD2,TRBV9,ASSVDKRGGKETQY
16,TRBJ2-2,-,TRBV15,ATSRSILRQGGTGELF
12,TRBJ2-7,TRBD1,TRBV6-5,ASTNPGQYYEQY
11,TRBJ2-7,TRBD2,TRBV19,ASSMAGGHEQY
13,TRBJ1-5,-,TRBV7-9,ASSLIGTGSQPQH
11,TRBJ1-1,-,TRBV11-2,ASSLDRDTEAF
13,TRBJ1-6,-,TRBV5-1,ASSLRQANNSPLH
11,TRBJ2-5,-,TRBV2,ASNTLYQETQY